The entry below describes one TCR beta chain. This record belongs to a study of control samples from healthy donors and cancer patients. TCRdb keeps only in-frame clones here, not all; method: immunoSEQ multiplex PCR. The sample has 95,000 to 150,000 clones; around 86% are singletons. V was cut by 1 base and J by 1 base, with 11 bases left in between. Germline CDR1 and CDR2: SQVTM and ANQGSEA. CDR3 length: 16 amino acids. The gene calls are TRBV29-1 and TRBJ2-6; D ambiguous. The sequence derives from a man aged 35-49 years in good health. The sample was blood. CDR3 amino acids: CSVEVLYQSGANVLTF. The CDR3 nucleotides read TGCAGCGTTGAAGTCTTATATCAGTCTGGGGCCAACGTCCTGACTTTC.